The T cell receptor beta chain under discussion was sequenced for a study of T cell changes during pregnancy in multiple sclerosis. TCRdb keeps only in-frame clones here, not all; method: immunoSEQ multiplex PCR. The sample lists about 58,000 clones; roughly nine tenths were seen once. CDR3 length equals 15 residues. J was trimmed by 6 bases and V by 3 bases; bases with no gene match: 8. Germline CDR1 SGHNT, CDR2 YYREEE (reference sequence). The TCR originated in a female donor in good health, enrolled as a control in a pregnancy study. The J gene is TRBJ2-1, the V gene TRBV5-4; 8 positions agree with TRBD1. The source material was CD4+ T cells from peripheral blood mononuclear cells, sampled after pregnancy. CDR3 in amino acids: CASSSHRGDTNEQFF. Written as DNA, the CDR3 is TGTGCCAGCAGCTCACACAGGGGGGACACCAATGAGCAGTTCTTC. Full variable domain (remainder filled in from reference TRBV5-4 and TRBJ2-1): ETGVTQSPTHLIKTRGQQVTLRCSSQSGHNTVSWYQQALGQGPQFIFQYYREEENGRGNFPPRFSGLQFPNYSSELNVNALELDDSALYLCASSSHRGDTNEQFFGPGTRLTVL.